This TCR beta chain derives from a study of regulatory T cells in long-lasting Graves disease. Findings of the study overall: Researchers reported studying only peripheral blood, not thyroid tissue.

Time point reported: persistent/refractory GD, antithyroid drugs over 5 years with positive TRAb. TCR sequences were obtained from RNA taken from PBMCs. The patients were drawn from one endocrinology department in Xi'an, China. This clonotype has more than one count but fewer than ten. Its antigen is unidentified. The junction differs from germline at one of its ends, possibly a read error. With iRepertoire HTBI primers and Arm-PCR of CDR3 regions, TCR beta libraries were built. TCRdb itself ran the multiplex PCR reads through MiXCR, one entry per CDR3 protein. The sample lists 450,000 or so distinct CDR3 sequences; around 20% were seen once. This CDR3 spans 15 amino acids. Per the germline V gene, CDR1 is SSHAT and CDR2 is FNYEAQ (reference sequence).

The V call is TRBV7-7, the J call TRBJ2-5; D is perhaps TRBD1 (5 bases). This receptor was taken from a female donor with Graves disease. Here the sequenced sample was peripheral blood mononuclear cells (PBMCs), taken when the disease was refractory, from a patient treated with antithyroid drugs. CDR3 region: CASRHTDSNQETQYF. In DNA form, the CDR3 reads TGTGCTAGCAGACACACAGACAGCAACCAAGAGACCCAGTACTTC.